The clone carrying this T cell receptor (beta chain) occurred a few times. Its antigen is not identified. This specimen comes from a study of TIL therapy for anti-PD-1-resistant metastatic lung cancer. About the study: Most patients had lung adenocarcinoma.

The libraries were made with immunoSEQ v3. Clones were sequenced by immunoSEQ multiplex PCR, and TCRdb holds only the in-frame ones, with some missing. The repertoire consists of approximately 92,000 clones, with under 70% occurring once and the leading ten covering over 9.5%. CDR1 and CDR2 (germline): GTSNPN, SVGIG (reference sequence). Trimming took 6 bases from V and 9 from J, leaving 9 bases between them. The CDR3 totals 10 residues. Indicated time point: pre-treatment sample, taken before nivolumab and TIL therapy. Pleural nodules or supraclavicular lymph nodes made up most of the excised metastases sampled. Tumors were harvested before any PD-1/PD-L1 blockade. Notes on the study in general: Compared with baseline intratumoral T cells, expanded TIL cultures were more clonal and less diverse (roughly 6% vs 31%).

This TCR was sampled from a person aged 25-85 years with non-small cell lung cancer. The sequenced sample was tumor tissue, obtained at baseline. The gene calls are TRBV30 and TRBJ2-1; maybe TRBD1 (5 bases). CDR3 region: CACRVGEQFF. The DNA for the CDR3 is TGTGCCTGCAGGGTGGGTGAGCAGTTCTTC.